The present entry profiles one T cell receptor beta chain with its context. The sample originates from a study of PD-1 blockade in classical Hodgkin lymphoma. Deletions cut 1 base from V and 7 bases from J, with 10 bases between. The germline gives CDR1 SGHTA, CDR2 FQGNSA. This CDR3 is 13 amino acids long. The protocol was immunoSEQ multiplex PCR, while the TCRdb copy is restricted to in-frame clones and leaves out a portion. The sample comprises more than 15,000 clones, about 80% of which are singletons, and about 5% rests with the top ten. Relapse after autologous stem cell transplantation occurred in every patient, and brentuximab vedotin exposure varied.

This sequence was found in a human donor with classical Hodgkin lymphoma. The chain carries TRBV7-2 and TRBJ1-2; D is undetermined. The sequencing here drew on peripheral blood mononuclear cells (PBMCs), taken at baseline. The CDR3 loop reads CASSLEGLGGYTF. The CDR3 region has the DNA TGTGCCAGCAGCTTAGAAGGGTTAGGTGGCTACACCTTC.